Shown below are 13 T cell receptor beta chains from a single sample sequenced in a study of shared clonotypes between healthy human individuals (dated by TCRdb to about 2020). Libraries came from the immunoSEQ multiplex PCR assay. TCRdb took over this immuneACCESS table, retaining in-frame rearrangements with V and J assigned. Such tables are incomplete; in checked studies, under half of the missing clones stem from an unresolved V gene, and the remainder is unexplained. This sample is represented by some 1 million clones; about three quarters of them were singletons. Of the sample, 1.4% to 1.5% is held by the ten largest clones. Material for sequencing was memory CD4+ T cells sorted from blood. The meaning of the sample's cell subset or site label: CD45RA-negative fraction. Receptors originate from a man aged 18 to 29 in good health.

V usage is TRBV5-4 and J usage is TRBJ2-7, with a possible D match to TRBD2 (6 bases). The CDR3 totals 15 residues. Germline V CDR1 and CDR2: SGHNT, YYREEE (reference sequence). The V gene lost 3 bases and the J gene lost 7 bases, with 20 bases spanning the gap. The DNA for the CDR3 is TGTGCCAGCAGCTCGCCGGGACTCGGAGTAGGGGAGCAGTACTTC. This codes for CASSSPGLGVGEQYF.

This chain joins TRBV5-1 and TRBJ2-5; D is unresolved. The CDR3 is 13 residues long. In germline, CDR1 is SGHRS, CDR2 YFSETQ. Trimming removed 4 bases from V and 5 bases from J, with 12 bases in between. The CDR3 is CASSRTFGETQYF. CDR3 sequence (DNA): TGCGCCAGCAGCAGAACCTTCGGGGAGACCCAGTACTTC.

V and J are TRBV30 and TRBJ1-6; D is perhaps TRBD1 (6 bases). Trimming stripped 2 bases from V and 5 bases from J, with 7 bases between. CDR3 length equals 13 residues. In germline, CDR1 is GTSNPN, CDR2 SVGIG (reference sequence). In nucleotides, the CDR3 is TGTGCCTGGAGTCCAGGGGATAATTCACCCCTCCACTTT. Translating it yields CAWSPGDNSPLHF.

This chain connects TRBV5-1 to TRBJ1-4; D is uncertain. In germline, CDR1 is SGHRS, CDR2 YFSETQ. The CDR3 extends over 13 amino acids. Trimming stripped 3 bases from V and 4 bases from J, with 7 bases between. For the CDR3, the DNA is TGCGCCAGCAGCTCTGTTCTTAATGAAAAACTGTTTTTT. Translating gives CASSSVLNEKLFF.

The chain couples TRBV7-9 to TRBJ2-1; D possibly corresponds to TRBD2 (6 bases). Germline V CDR1 and CDR2: SEHNR, FQNEAQ (reference sequence). Trimming shortened V by 1 base and J by 7 bases, and 11 bases separated the two germline ends. The CDR3 is 14 residues long. As DNA, the CDR3 is TGTGCCAGCAGCTTAGTGGAGGGAGGAAATGAGCAGTTCTTC. Amino acids: CASSLVEGGNEQFF.

The chain combines TRBV30 with TRBJ2-3, with 12 bases lining up with TRBD2. The CDR3 consists of 18 residues. V lost 4 bases and J lost 3; bases outside the gene matches: 14. Germline lookup yields CDR1 GTSNPN and CDR2 SVGIG (reference sequence). The CDR3 loop reads CAWNRLAGGRVRTDTQYF. CDR3 DNA: TGTGCCTGGAACAGGCTAGCGGGGGGGCGGGTTAGAACAGATACGCAGTATTTT.

The gene calls are TRBV6-6 and TRBJ2-3, with 9 positions matching TRBD1. Germline assignment: CDR1 MNHNY and CDR2 SVGAGI (reference sequence). CDR3 size: 15 residues. Unmatched junction bases numbered 8, after V lost 5 bases and J lost 5 bases. The CDR3 DNA sequence: TGTGCCAGCAGTAAAGGACAGGGGTTGATAGATACGCAGTATTTT. Its translation: CASSKGQGLIDTQYF.

There are a few counts of this clone. The chain carries TRBV5-4 and TRBJ1-1; D is ambiguous. Germline CDR1 reads SGHNT; CDR2 reads YYREEE (reference sequence). The CDR3 covers 14 residues. V gave up 0 bases and J gave up 2 bases, with 8 bases separating them. The CDR3 loop is CASSLVSKNTEAFF. CDR3 sequence (DNA): TGTGCCAGCAGCTTGGTAAGCAAAAACACTGAAGCTTTCTTT.

This clone has only one observation. The CDR3 region has the DNA TGTGCCAGCAGTTACGAATGGGGGGCAGGCAATCAGCCCCAGCATTTT. Amino acid sequence: CASSYEWGAGNQPQHF. The chain employs TRBV6-6 and TRBJ1-5; weak D call: TRBD1 (6 bases). Germline CDR1 MNHNY, CDR2 SVGAGI (reference sequence). The CDR3 spans 16 residues. Trimming took 2 bases from V and 2 from J, leaving 13 bases between them.

This clone was observed once. The chain links TRBV6-1 to TRBJ1-1; 10 nucleotides align to TRBD1. The V gene's germline CDR1 is MNHNS and CDR2 SASEGT. The CDR3 has 14 amino acids. V shed 7 bases and J 4 bases; nucleotides not matched to a gene: 6. Here the CDR3 DNA reads TGTGCCAGCAACGGACAGGGGGGCTTCACTGAAGCTTTCTTT. Translated: CASNGQGGFTEAFF.

This clone was counted a few times. Other DNA sequences in the same sample also yield this CDR3. The chain employs TRBV30 and TRBJ2-1, with D perhaps TRBD2 (5 bases). CDR3 length: 12 amino acids. Germline-derived CDR1 and CDR2 are GTSNPN and SVGIG (reference sequence). V gave up 1 base and J gave up 6 bases, with 7 bases separating them. For the CDR3, the DNA is TGTGCCTGGAGTGCCCTAGCCAATGAGCAGTTCTTC. This codes for CAWSALANEQFF.

This sequence joins TRBV5-1 and TRBJ2-3, with D uncertain. Germline CDR1 SGHRS, CDR2 YFSETQ. CDR3 length: 13 residues. V was trimmed by 4 bases and J by 2 bases, leaving 8 bases between them. CDR3 bases: TGCGCCAGCAGCCGAACCCCCACAGATACGCAGTATTTT. It translates to CASSRTPTDTQYF.

The chain uses TRBV19 and TRBJ1-6; D is undetermined. Germline V gene sequence: CDR1 LNHDA, CDR2 SQIVND (reference sequence). The CDR3 is made up of 13 amino acids. Trimming removed 6 bases at V and 7 bases at J, with 10 bases between. The chain's CDR3 is CASRGPGNSPLHF. CDR3 nucleotide sequence: TGTGCCAGTAGAGGACCCGGGAATTCACCCCTCCACTTT. The full variable domain, rest sourced from reference TRBV19 and TRBJ1-6, is DGGITQSPKYLFRKEGQNVTLSCEQNLNHDAMYWYRQDPGQGLRLIYYSQIVNDFQKGDIAEGYSVSREKKESFPLTVTSAQKNPTAFYLCASRGPGNSPLHFGNGTRLTVT.